These 27 T cell receptor beta chains share one sample of origin, sequenced in a study of T cells in Graves' hyperthyroidism and ophthalmopathy. RNA transcripts provided the source from which TCR beta CDR3 regions were amplified. First-round RT-PCR targeting the TCR CDR3 was performed with the HTBI primer set. TCRdb used MiXCR to reprocess the multiplex PCR reads, holding one entry per CDR3 protein. The repertoire includes around 620,000 distinct CDR3 sequences, 15% to 20% of them detected once, and approximately 3.8% sits in the top ten. The source material was blood. The receptors stem from a woman aged 30 to 39 with Graves' hyperthyroidism.

In its sample, this clonotype was seen a few times. The V gene is TRBV24-1, the J gene TRBJ2-1; D gene ambiguous. The V gene lost 5 bases and the J gene lost 6 bases, with 16 bases spanning the gap. There are 15 residues in the CDR3. CDR1 is KGHDR, CDR2 SFDVKD, per germline. The CDR3 sequence: CATSAGQFSSNEQFF. The CDR3 DNA is TGTGCCACCAGTGCGGGCCAGTTCAGCTCCAATGAGCAGTTCTTC.

The table lists this clonotype with many counts. This rearrangement joins TRBV6-2 or TRBV6-3 to TRBJ1-1; tentatively, D is TRBD1 (6 bases). V was trimmed by 6 bases and J by 6 bases, leaving 14 bases between them. This CDR3 is 13 amino acids long. From germline, CDR1 is MNHEY and CDR2 SVGEGT. The CDR3 DNA sequence: TGTGCCAGCAGACCACAGGGATATGCTGAAGCTTTCTTT. Its translation is CASRPQGYAEAFF.

The V gene is TRBV9, the J gene TRBJ2-5; tentatively, D is TRBD1 (7 bases). The CDR3 runs 14 residues. Trimming shortened V by 4 bases and J by 4 bases, and 14 bases separated the two germline ends. CDR1 SGDLS and CDR2 YYNGEE come from the germline V gene. CDR3 in amino acids: CASSSSQGGETQYF. CDR3 in DNA: TGTGCCAGCAGCTCTAGCCAGGGGGGAGAGACCCAGTACTTC.

The table lists this clonotype with many counts. The chain is built from TRBV28 and TRBJ2-7; TRBD1 matches at 9 bases. This CDR3 spans 16 amino acids. With 6 bases clipped from V and 2 bases from J, the junction kept 11 bases outside the gene matches. The germline CDR1 and CDR2 sequences are MDHEN and SYDVKM. The CDR3 sequence is CASRFGGTGITYEQYF. CDR3 in DNA: TGTGCCAGCAGATTTGGAGGGACAGGGATAACCTACGAGCAGTACTTC.

This clonotype showed up many times. V gene TRBV11-2 combines with J gene TRBJ1-2; D not resolved. The V gene lost 2 bases and the J gene lost 8 bases, with 15 bases spanning the gap. Germline CDR1 is SGHAT and CDR2 is FQNNGV. This CDR3 has 14 residues. The CDR3 DNA follows: TGTGCCAGCAGCTTATCCAGAGGGTCTCGGGGCTACACCTTC. Translated, it gives CASSLSRGSRGYTF.

This clonotype showed up many times. This chain uses TRBV6-2 or TRBV6-3 with TRBJ2-3; TRBD2 aligns across 8 bases. Germline-derived CDR1 and CDR2 are MNHEY and SVGEGT. CDR3 length: 16 amino acids. V trimming: 8 bases; J trimming: 1 base; junction bases outside the gene matches: 11. Here the CDR3 DNA reads TGTGCCAGCGGGCCCGCAGCGGGAGTAGGCACAGATACGCAGTATTTT. It yields the protein CASGPAAGVGTDTQYF.

The chain has TRBV24-1 and TRBJ1-5, with D perhaps matching TRBD1 (5 bases). The CDR3 runs to 14 residues. Between the trimmed V and J ends, which lost 3 bases and 4 bases, there was a span of 9 bases. Germline V gives CDR1 KGHDR, CDR2 SFDVKD. The CDR3 nucleotides read TGTGCCACCAGTGATCCTGGGGCGAATCAGCCCCAGCATTTT. Translation: CATSDPGANQPQHF.

The CDR3 sequence: CASSLGLAGDPGELFF. CDR3 nucleotides: TGTGCCAGCAGCTTGGGACTAGCGGGAGACCCCGGGGAGCTGTTTTTT. The chain employs TRBV7-2 and TRBJ2-2; 14 positions match TRBD2. Germline V gene sequence: CDR1 SGHTA, CDR2 FQGNSA. There are 16 residues in the CDR3. V lost 3 bases to trimming and J lost 6 bases; unmatched junction nucleotides: 3.

The chain joins TRBV20-1 to TRBJ2-7; D possibly uses TRBD1 or TRBD2 (5 bases each). The CDR3 extends over 13 amino acids. Germline V gives CDR1 DFQATT, CDR2 SNEGSKA (reference sequence). The CDR3 coding sequence is TGCAGAACACACCGGGACGGGACCTACGAGCAGTACTTC. Translated: CRTHRDGTYEQYF.

This clonotype was observed many times. V and J are TRBV6-1 and TRBJ1-5; the D is unclear. The germline V gene encodes CDR1 MNHNS and CDR2 SASEGT. Trimming took 5 bases from V and 0 from J, leaving 11 bases between them. The CDR3 totals 15 residues. CDR3 coding DNA: TGTGCCAGCAGTCGGTTGAACTATAGCAATCAGCCCCAGCATTTT. Its translation is CASSRLNYSNQPQHF.

The rearrangement joins TRBV5-5 to TRBJ2-4, with TRBD1 identical over 8 bases. V shed 2 bases, J shed 7 bases, and the junction held 5 bases outside the gene matches. Germline lookup yields CDR1 SGHKS and CDR2 YYEKEE (reference sequence). The CDR3 has 14 amino acids. The CDR3 loop reads CASSLTRQGNIQYF. For the CDR3, the DNA is TGTGCCAGCAGCTTAACGCGACAGGGGAACATTCAGTACTTC. Looking up the rest from reference TRBV5-5 and TRBJ2-4 gives the full variable domain: DAGVTQSPTHLIKTRGQQVTLRCSPISGHKSVSWYQQVLGQGPQFIFQYYEKEERGRGNFPDRFSARQFPNYSSELNVNALLLGDSALYLCASSLTRQGNIQYFGAGTRLSVL.

There are a few counts of this clonotype. The gene calls are TRBV19 and TRBJ2-5; D remains ambiguous. The CDR3 loop spans 14 amino acids. The V end was cut by 5 bases, the J end by 2 bases, with 12 bases between. Per the germline V gene, CDR1 is LNHDA and CDR2 is SQIVND (reference sequence). The chain's CDR3 is CASSPRRTQETQYF. The CDR3 DNA reads TGTGCCAGTAGTCCCCGACGCACACAAGAGACCCAGTACTTC.

V usage is TRBV5-1 and J usage is TRBJ1-1; perhaps TRBD1 as D (5 bases). The CDR3 has 14 amino acids. Between the trimmed V and J ends, which lost 2 bases and 5 bases, there was a span of 13 bases. From germline, CDR1 is SGHRS and CDR2 YFSETQ. DNA for the CDR3: TGCGCCAGCAGCTTTGGGACGCCGGGGACTGAAGCTTTCTTT. This translates into CASSFGTPGTEAFF.

This clonotype was seen only a few times. The chain combines TRBV5-1 with TRBJ2-7, with D maybe TRBD1 (6 bases). Trimming stripped 4 bases from V and 3 bases from J, with 14 bases between. The CDR3 sequence is 14 residues long. The V gene's germline CDR1 is SGHRS and CDR2 YFSETQ. The CDR3 loop is CASSHEVGGYEQYF. DNA for the CDR3: TGCGCCAGCAGCCACGAGGTAGGGGGCTACGAGCAGTACTTC. The full variable domain, its missing parts supplied by reference TRBV5-1 and TRBJ2-7, is KAGVTQTPRYLIKTRGQQVTLSCSPISGHRSVSWYQQTPGQGLQFLFEYFSETQRNKGNFPGRFSGRQFSNSRSEMNVSTLELGDSALYLCASSHEVGGYEQYFGPGTRLTVT.

This clonotype occurred many times. V is TRBV20-1 and J is TRBJ2-7; perhaps TRBD2 as D (5 bases). With 3 bases removed from V and 3 bases from J, the gap between germline ends came to 12 bases. Germline loops: CDR1 DFQATT, CDR2 SNEGSKA (reference sequence). This CDR3 has 13 residues. As DNA, the CDR3 is TGCAGTGCTAGGAGCGGCGCTAACTACGAGCAGTACTTC. As protein: CSARSGANYEQYF.

There are a few counts of this clonotype. The rearrangement uses TRBV9 and TRBJ1-4; weak D call: TRBD1 (5 bases). Trimming removed 4 bases from V and 6 bases from J, with 19 bases in between. Germline V gives CDR1 SGDLS, CDR2 YYNGEE. The CDR3 sequence is 16 residues long. DNA for the CDR3: TGTGCCAGCAGCATCTCGGGGAGGGGCGAGGATGAAAAACTGTTTTTT. Translated, it gives CASSISGRGEDEKLFF.

This clonotype was seen ten or more times. The chain uses TRBV7-6 and TRBJ2-7; TRBD2 matches 9 bases. Germline V gives CDR1 SGHVS, CDR2 FNYEAQ. The V and J ends lost 1 base and 2 bases, in that order; junction bases with no gene match: 3. The CDR3 contains 15 residues. CDR3 in DNA: TGTGCCAGCAGCTTAGAAGCTAGCGGGACCTACGAGCAGTACTTC. Its protein product is CASSLEASGTYEQYF.

This clonotype was observed many times. Mismatch with germline at one junction end may stem from a read error. The chain combines TRBV7-7 with TRBJ2-1, with TRBD2 identical over 11 bases. The CDR3 runs 15 residues. CDR1 SSHAT and CDR2 FNYEAQ come from the germline V gene (reference sequence). This chain's CDR3 is CASSVGGLAVTEQFF. The CDR3 coding sequence is TGTGCTAGCAGCGTGGGGGGACTAGCGGTAACTGAGCAGTTCTTC.

This clonotype was detected many times. The CDR3, as DNA: TGTGCCAGCAGGTCAAACAGGGACTTAGAGCAGTACTTC. It codes for CASRSNRDLEQYF. V is TRBV12-3 or TRBV12-4 and J is TRBJ2-7; TRBD1 or TRBD2 may be the D gene (6 bases each). The CDR3 covers 13 residues. With 6 bases removed from V and 7 bases from J, the gap between germline ends came to 16 bases.

In this sample, this clonotype turned up many times. The rearrangement uses TRBV28 and TRBJ2-3; 9 bases are a match to TRBD2. CDR1 MDHEN and CDR2 SYDVKM come from the germline V gene. CDR3 length: 16 amino acids. V shed 6 bases, J shed 1 base, and the junction held 8 bases outside the gene matches. For the CDR3, the DNA is TGTGCCAGCAGCCCGCGGGGGGGCAGGGGCACAGATACGCAGTATTTT. It is translated as CASSPRGGRGTDTQYF.

This clonotype came up many times. The chain couples TRBV18 to TRBJ2-1; 9 bases align to TRBD2. The CDR3 has 15 amino acids. CDR1 KGHSH and CDR2 LQKENI come from the germline V gene. J lost 7 bases, V lost 3 bases, and 7 bases had no gene match. CDR3 nucleotides: TGTGCCAGCTCACCGACTAGCGGAGGGGTAAATGAGCAGTTCTTC. Its protein is CASSPTSGGVNEQFF.

Ten or more counts support this clonotype. The chain employs TRBV11-3 and TRBJ2-7; D is ambiguous. The CDR3 has 15 residues. The V end lost 0 bases, the J end lost 6 bases, and 15 bases lay between the germline ends. From germline, CDR1 is SGHNT and CDR2 YENEEA. The CDR3 DNA follows: TGTGCCAGCAGCTTAGACCGCGCCTCCCTCATCGAGCAGTACTTC. Translating gives CASSLDRASLIEQYF.

In this sample, this clonotype turned up a few times. The rearrangement uses TRBV9 and TRBJ2-3, with 9 bases aligning to TRBD2. V was pared by 3 bases and J by 0 bases, with 8 bases of the junction left unmatched. The germline gives CDR1 SGDLS, CDR2 YYNGEE. This CDR3 is 17 amino acids long. Here the CDR3 reads CASSGGAGGTSTDTQYF. The CDR3 DNA sequence: TGTGCCAGCAGCGGGGGAGCGGGAGGTACTAGCACAGATACGCAGTATTTT. The entire variable domain, with the rest obtained from reference TRBV9 and TRBJ2-3, is as follows: DSGVTQTPKHLITATGQRVTLRCSPRSGDLSVYWYQQSLDQGLQFLIQYYNGEERAKGNILERFSAQQFPDLHSELNLSSLELGDSALYFCASSGGAGGTSTDTQYFGPGTRLTVL.

Written as DNA, the CDR3 is TGTGCCAGCAGGGGACTAGCGGGACACAATGAGCAGTTCTTC. It yields the protein CASRGLAGHNEQFF. The chain combines TRBV6-1 with TRBJ2-1; 13 bases line up with TRBD2. Trimming took 6 bases from V and 5 from J; bases not matched to a gene: 1. The CDR3 is 14 amino acids. Germline V gene sequence: CDR1 MNHNS, CDR2 SASEGT.

The J gene is TRBJ1-4, the V gene TRBV5-1, with TRBD1 matching 11 bases. The CDR3 has 19 residues. Germline V gene sequence: CDR1 SGHRS, CDR2 YFSETQ. V was clipped by 4 bases and J by 6 bases; unmatched bases: 17. CDR3 region: CASSGTRTGGASGHEKLFF. The CDR3 coding sequence is TGCGCCAGCAGCGGAACTCGGACAGGGGGCGCTTCGGGCCATGAAAAACTGTTTTTT.

This clonotype was observed many times. The chain combines TRBV12-3 or TRBV12-4 with TRBJ2-7, with 7 bases that match TRBD1. V gave up 5 bases and J gave up 0 bases; unmatched junction bases: 10. The CDR3 is 16 amino acids. Here the CDR3 reads CASSKGQILNSYEQYF. The CDR3 coding sequence is TGTGCCAGCAGTAAGGGACAGATCCTAAACTCCTACGAGCAGTACTTC.

CDR3 nucleotide sequence: TGTGCCAGCAGCTTAATTCCGGGGGAGCGAACAGATACGCAGTATTTT. This translates into CASSLIPGERTDTQYF. The rearrangement links TRBV7-6 to TRBJ2-3; possible D gene TRBD2, 6 bases. The CDR3 totals 16 residues. Germline V gene sequence: CDR1 SGHVS, CDR2 FNYEAQ. V was cut by 2 bases and J by 3 bases, with 15 bases left in between.